Following are 28 T cell receptor beta chains from one sample sequenced in a study of CD8 T cells in Susac syndrome. Random-hexamer reverse transcription was applied to about 0.45 to 1 ug RNA. MiXCR, run by TCRdb on the immunoSEQ multiplex PCR reads, gives a single entry per CDR3 protein. The sample yields some 97,000 distinct CDR3 sequences, around 95% seen once. Sequencing was performed on CD8+ T cells from PBMCs. The receptor set was obtained from a human donor with Susac syndrome.

The chain links TRBV29-1 to TRBJ2-1; the D call may be TRBD1 or TRBD2 (5 bases each). V lost 0 bases and J 4 bases, leaving 10 bases between the germline ends. This CDR3 is built from 14 residues. Per germline, CDR1 SQVTM and CDR2 ANQGSEA. The CDR3 here is CSVEDWGRYNEQFF. The CDR3 DNA reads as TGCAGCGTTGAAGATTGGGGACGATACAATGAGCAGTTCTTC.

This clonotype appeared once. This chain uses TRBV29-1 with TRBJ1-1, with a possible D match to TRBD1 (6 bases). Germline V CDR1 and CDR2: SQVTM, ANQGSEA. V lost 4 bases and J lost 1, with 7 bases in between. The CDR3 is 12 amino acids. In DNA, the CDR3 is TGCAGCGTTGGGACAGCGAACACTGAAGCTTTCTTT. Protein sequence: CSVGTANTEAFF.

This clonotype has a single count. The rearrangement uses TRBV2 and TRBJ2-7, with 10 bases lining up with TRBD2. This CDR3 has 17 amino acids. The V and J ends lost 1 base and 4 bases, in that order; junction bases with no gene match: 10. Germline V lookup: CDR1 SNHLY, CDR2 FYNNEI. The CDR3 bases are TGTGCCAGCAGTGAAGGGCTAGCGGGAGTTATAATTTACGAGCAGTACTTC. This translates into CASSEGLAGVIIYEQYF.

The chain uses TRBV2 and TRBJ2-7; D is tentatively TRBD1 or TRBD2 (5 bases each). Trimming shortened V by 6 bases and J by 5 bases, and 14 bases separated the two germline ends. The CDR3 contains 13 residues. Germline V CDR1 and CDR2: SNHLY, FYNNEI. CDR3 coding DNA: TGTGCCAGCAGGTCTGGGACCGTTGACGAGCAGTACTTC. Encoded protein: CASRSGTVDEQYF.

V usage is TRBV2 and J usage is TRBJ1-5, with D perhaps matching TRBD1 (5 bases). This CDR3 spans 14 amino acids. Germline CDR1 and CDR2: SNHLY and FYNNEI. V lost 5 bases and J 4 bases, leaving 12 bases between the germline ends. The CDR3 sequence is CASSKTAPNQPQHF. CDR3 DNA sequence: TGTGCCAGCAGTAAGACAGCTCCTAATCAGCCCCAGCATTTT.

The gene calls are TRBV12-3 or TRBV12-4 and TRBJ2-3, with TRBD1 as a possible D gene (5 bases). CDR3 length: 12 amino acids. With 6 bases removed from V and 5 bases from J, the gap between germline ends came to 9 bases. The DNA of the CDR3 is TGTGCCAGCAGCCCTCAGGGAGATACGCAGTATTTT. This gives the protein CASSPQGDTQYF.

The chain uses TRBV7-9 and TRBJ2-3; D is ambiguous. The germline gives CDR1 SEHNR, CDR2 FQNEAQ (reference sequence). V dropped 4 bases and J dropped 2 bases, with 19 bases sitting between them. The CDR3 has 17 amino acids. The CDR3 spells CASSSPFHLTDTDTQYF. The DNA for the CDR3 is TGTGCCAGCAGCTCCCCATTCCATCTAACAGACACAGATACGCAGTATTTT.

This sequence joins TRBV29-1 and TRBJ2-5; 10 bases map to TRBD1. CDR1 is SQVTM and CDR2 is ANQGSEA in the germline V gene. The CDR3 covers 15 residues. After removal of 5 bases from V and 5 bases from J, the junction contained 11 bases not matched to a gene. The CDR3 spells CSVRLPTGGGETQYF. The CDR3 DNA is TGCAGCGTTAGGTTACCGACAGGGGGCGGGGAGACCCAGTACTTC. The full variable domain, its missing parts supplied by reference TRBV29-1 and TRBJ2-5, is SAVISQKPSRDICQRGTSLTIQCQVDSQVTMMFWYRQQPGQSLTLIATANQGSEATYESGFVIDKFPISRPNLTFSTLTVSNMSPEDSSIYLCSVRLPTGGGETQYFGPGTRLLVL.

This chain connects TRBV7-9 to TRBJ1-5; D might be TRBD1 (5 bases). Trimming pared 2 bases from V and 7 bases from J, leaving 12 bases between. The CDR3 contains 14 residues. Germline values: CDR1 SEHNR, CDR2 FQNEAQ (reference sequence). The CDR3 protein is CASSLPGPRQPQHF. CDR3 coding DNA: TGTGCCAGCAGCTTACCAGGGCCCAGGCAGCCCCAGCATTTT.

The rearrangement links TRBV5-5 to TRBJ2-7, with TRBD1 identical over 7 bases. CDR3 length: 13 residues. V was pared by 2 bases and J by 2 bases, with 1 base of the junction left unmatched. The germline V gene has CDR1 SGHKS and CDR2 YYEKEE (reference sequence). CDR3 sequence: CASSFQGAYEQYF. The CDR3, as DNA: TGTGCCAGCAGCTTTCAGGGGGCCTACGAGCAGTACTTC. Variable domain in full (rest from reference TRBV5-5 and TRBJ2-7): DAGVTQSPTHLIKTRGQQVTLRCSPISGHKSVSWYQQVLGQGPQFIFQYYEKEERGRGNFPDRFSARQFPNYSSELNVNALLLGDSALYLCASSFQGAYEQYFGPGTRLTVT.

This clonotype was counted once. The chain carries TRBV7-6 and TRBJ2-7; perhaps TRBD2 as D (6 bases). The CDR3 runs 14 residues. Per germline, CDR1 SGHVS and CDR2 FNYEAQ. V was shortened by 1 base and J by 5 bases, with 12 bases between the two germline ends. CDR3 amino acids: CASSLVGQRDEQYF. The CDR3 bases are TGTGCCAGCAGCTTAGTTGGCCAGCGGGACGAGCAGTACTTC. Using reference TRBV7-6 and TRBJ2-7 for the parts outside the CDR3, the full variable domain is GAGVSQSPRYKVTKRGQDVALRCDPISGHVSLYWYRQALGQGPEFLTYFNYEAQQDKSGLPNDRFSAERPEGSISTLTIQRTEQRDSAMYRCASSLVGQRDEQYFGPGTRLTVT.

This chain uses TRBV5-4 with TRBJ2-7, with D possibly called TRBD1 or TRBD2 (5 bases each). With 1 base removed from V and 5 bases from J, the gap between germline ends came to 13 bases. CDR3 length: 14 amino acids. In germline, CDR1 is SGHNT, CDR2 YYREEE (reference sequence). This CDR3 is CASSLRDPPHEQYF. The DNA for the CDR3 is TGTGCCAGCAGCTTGAGGGACCCGCCACACGAGCAGTACTTC.

The chain joins TRBV7-9 to TRBJ2-1, with 9 bases that match TRBD2. Trimming cost V 7 bases and J 5 bases; bases outside gene matches: 9. Germline V gene sequence: CDR1 SEHNR, CDR2 FQNEAQ (reference sequence). The CDR3 has 15 residues. The chain's CDR3 is CASISPGLADNEQFF. The CDR3 DNA is TGTGCCAGCATTTCCCCGGGACTAGCAGACAATGAGCAGTTCTTC.

V and J are TRBV9 and TRBJ2-2; D may be TRBD2 (5 bases). Trimming cost V 5 bases and J 2 bases, with 16 bases left between them. The CDR3 has 16 residues. CDR1 is SGDLS, CDR2 YYNGEE, per germline. CDR3 nucleotide sequence: TGTGCCAGCAGACCCGAGGGAACATTCAACACCGGGGAGCTGTTTTTT. Amino acid sequence: CASRPEGTFNTGELFF.

The sample holds a few counts of this clonotype. The V call is TRBV6-1, the J call TRBJ2-1; TRBD1 aligns across 7 bases. The CDR3 consists of 14 residues. V lost 6 bases, J lost 7 bases, and 9 bases stayed unmatched. Germline CDR1 reads MNHNS; CDR2 reads SASEGT. CDR3 sequence: CASSRPTGYNEQFF. As DNA, the CDR3 is TGTGCCAGCAGCCGCCCGACAGGGTATAATGAGCAGTTCTTC.

The chain links TRBV29-1 to TRBJ2-5, with 9 positions matching TRBD1. The CDR3 consists of 15 residues. Unmatched junction bases numbered 7, after V lost 0 bases and J lost 5 bases. Germline V gene data show CDR1 as SQVTM and CDR2 as ANQGSEA. DNA of the CDR3: TGCAGCGTTGAAGATGGGTACAGGGGGCATGAGACCCAGTACTTC. It yields the protein CSVEDGYRGHETQYF.

This clonotype was picked up one time. The V gene is TRBV6-5, the J gene TRBJ2-3; D perhaps matches TRBD1 (5 bases). The CDR3 runs 15 residues. Germline V lookup: CDR1 MNHEY, CDR2 SVGAGI. V gave up 2 bases and J gave up 2 bases, with 11 bases separating them. The CDR3 region has the DNA TGTGCCAGCAGTTACCCAACAGGATTCACAGATACGCAGTATTTT. It translates to CASSYPTGFTDTQYF.

The chain is built from TRBV7-9 and TRBJ2-5; 9 bases agree with TRBD1. The CDR3 length is 17 residues. Trimming removed 0 bases from V and 0 bases from J; junction bases left unmatched: 5. From germline, CDR1 is SEHNR and CDR2 FQNEAQ (reference sequence). The CDR3 sequence: CASSLAETGGHQETQYF. The CDR3 bases are TGTGCCAGCAGCTTAGCTGAGACAGGGGGTCACCAAGAGACCCAGTACTTC.

The V call is TRBV6-5, the J call TRBJ2-1; no clear D gene. CDR1 and CDR2 (germline): MNHEY, SVGAGI. The CDR3 extends over 14 amino acids. Trimming left V 2 bases short and J 4 bases short, with 9 bases between. DNA of the CDR3: TGTGCCAGCAGTTACAGGCGCTCTTACAATGAGCAGTTCTTC. Encoded protein: CASSYRRSYNEQFF.

J is TRBJ1-1 and V is TRBV20-1; a weak D match, TRBD1 (6 bases). Germline CDR1 reads DFQATT; CDR2 reads SNEGSKA (reference sequence). The CDR3 sequence is 18 residues long. Trimming stripped 2 bases from V and 4 bases from J, with 26 bases between. CDR3 DNA sequence: TGCAGTGCTAGACCTCTGCGTGGGGGCGCGGTCGGTGCCACTGAAGCTTTCTTT. Translated, it gives CSARPLRGGAVGATEAFF.

The chain uses TRBV29-1 and TRBJ2-3; D is tentatively TRBD1 or TRBD2 (7 bases each). Germline CDR1 and CDR2: SQVTM and ANQGSEA. Trimming took off 6 bases at V and 1 base at J, with 14 bases between the two ends. The CDR3 is made up of 14 amino acids. The CDR3 DNA reads TGCAGCGTCCGACCAGGGGGGGGCACAGATACGCAGTATTTT. Translating it yields CSVRPGGGTDTQYF.

This chain links TRBV28 with TRBJ2-5; a possible D gene is TRBD2 (6 bases). Per germline, CDR1 MDHEN and CDR2 SYDVKM. The CDR3 runs to 16 residues. V lost 6 bases and J 0 bases, leaving 17 bases between the germline ends. The CDR3 loop reads CASSPIGRGYQETQYF. CDR3 bases: TGTGCCAGCAGCCCCATAGGGCGGGGATACCAAGAGACCCAGTACTTC.

This clonotype was seen only once. V usage is TRBV5-1 and J usage is TRBJ2-2; D unclear. The CDR3 is made up of 15 amino acids. The V and J ends lost 0 bases and 6 bases respectively, with 12 bases between them. The germline CDR1 and CDR2 sequences are SGHRS and YFSETQ. The CDR3: CASSLASLTAGELFF. The CDR3 nucleotides read TGCGCCAGCAGCTTGGCCTCGTTGACGGCCGGGGAGCTGTTTTTT.

This chain connects TRBV2 to TRBJ2-7, with TRBD2 matching 8 bases. The germline V gene has CDR1 SNHLY and CDR2 FYNNEI. CDR3 length: 18 residues. After removal of 4 bases from V and 0 bases from J, the junction contained 14 bases not matched to a gene. In nucleotides, the CDR3 is TGTGCCAGCAGTGGGGCGGGGGGCTCTACCATAATCTCCTACGAGCAGTACTTC. The encoded protein is CASSGAGGSTIISYEQYF.

V usage is TRBV12-3 or TRBV12-4 and J usage is TRBJ1-4; D possibly corresponds to TRBD1 (5 bases). Trimming cost V 5 bases and J 7 bases, with 8 bases left between them. There are 12 residues in the CDR3. The CDR3 DNA is TGTGCCAGCAGTCAGGGAGGTGAAAAACTGTTTTTT. Translated, it gives CASSQGGEKLFF.

The chain combines TRBV20-1 with TRBJ2-1; D not certain. Germline CDR1 is DFQATT and CDR2 is SNEGSKA (reference sequence). The CDR3 is 11 residues long. V dropped 1 base and J dropped 5 bases, with 3 bases sitting between them. The chain's CDR3 is CSARADNEQFF. DNA of the CDR3: TGCAGTGCTAGAGCCGACAATGAGCAGTTCTTC.

The V gene is TRBV4-1, the J gene TRBJ1-1, with TRBD1 matching 7 bases. This CDR3 contains 16 residues. V lost 2 bases, J lost 1 base, and 7 bases stayed unmatched. Germline V lookup: CDR1 MGHRA, CDR2 YSYEKL. The DNA of the CDR3 is TGCGCCAGCAGCCAAAGGTCCTCAGGGGGGAACACTGAAGCTTTCTTT. Its protein is CASSQRSSGGNTEAFF.

The chain joins TRBV27 to TRBJ2-1; the match to TRBD2 covers 13 bases. This CDR3 has 20 residues. The germline gives CDR1 MNHEY, CDR2 SMNVEV (reference sequence). V trimming: 3 bases; J trimming: 4 bases; junction bases outside the gene matches: 15. The CDR3 bases are TGTGCCAGCAGTTTCCTACCCACTAGCGGGAGGGACCCACGATACAATGAGCAGTTCTTC. This gives the protein CASSFLPTSGRDPRYNEQFF.